The 25 T cell receptor beta chains presented below share a single source sample, sequenced in a study of cytomegalovirus exposure and HLA in healthy donors. Amplification used 60 Vbeta primers and 13 Jbeta primers. The repertoire was sequenced with immunoSEQ multiplex PCR; TCRdb's copy has only in-frame clones and lacks some. This table lists about 170,000 clones. What was sequenced was PBMCs. These TCRs come from a woman aged 18-35 years in good health and CMV-seropositive.

This chain links TRBV5-1 with TRBJ2-5, with D unclear. Matching the DNA end better, TRBJ2-7 makes the J call doubtful. This CDR3 region has 11 residues. Germline values: CDR1 SGHRS, CDR2 YFSETQ. CDR3 bases: TGCGCCAGCAGCTCCGCCTACGAGCAGTACTTC. This encodes CASSSAYEQYF.

The chain combines TRBV5-4 with TRBJ1-1, with D uncertain. The V end lost 4 bases, the J end lost 1 base, and 17 bases lay between the germline ends. CDR1 is SGHNT and CDR2 is YYREEE in the germline V gene (reference sequence). The CDR3 extends over 16 amino acids. The CDR3, as DNA: TGTGCCAGCAGCCGTGGGGTCGGAGGGAGGAACACTGAAGCTTTCTTT. It encodes CASSRGVGGRNTEAFF.

The chain employs TRBV7-2 and TRBJ2-5; TRBD2 is a possible D gene (6 bases). Trimming stripped 2 bases from V and 11 bases from J, with 12 bases between. The germline CDR1 and CDR2 sequences are SGHTA and FQGNSA. CDR3 length: 12 residues. As DNA, the CDR3 is TGTGCCAGCAGCTTATTTCTAGGACTACAGTACTTC. Its translation: CASSLFLGLQYF.

This sequence joins TRBV7-8 and TRBJ1-1, with no clear D. The germline V gene has CDR1 SGHVS and CDR2 FQNEAQ. The CDR3 length is 13 residues. Trimming took 2 bases from V and 3 from J, leaving 7 bases between them. CDR3 sequence reads: CASSLNQDTEAFF. The CDR3, as DNA: TGTGCCAGCAGCTTAAACCAGGACACTGAAGCTTTCTTT.

The chain uses TRBV7-3 and TRBJ2-1; 10 bases are shared with TRBD2. The CDR3 spans 14 residues. Trimming took 5 bases from V and 4 from J; bases not matched to a gene: 2. Germline V gene sequence: CDR1 SGHTA, CDR2 FQGTGA. The CDR3 protein is CASSATSGYNEQFF. The CDR3 nucleotides read TGTGCCAGCAGCGCGACTAGCGGGTACAATGAGCAGTTCTTC.

This chain uses TRBV5-1 with TRBJ1-1; tentatively, D is TRBD1 (5 bases). Trimming cost V 3 bases and J 1 base, with 7 bases left between them. The CDR3 has 13 amino acids. CDR1 is SGHRS, CDR2 YFSETQ, per germline. The CDR3 DNA follows: TGCGCCAGCAGCTCGCAGGGGAACACTGAAGCTTTCTTT. Translated, it gives CASSSQGNTEAFF. Complete variable domain (other parts from reference TRBV5-1 and TRBJ1-1): KAGVTQTPRYLIKTRGQQVTLSCSPISGHRSVSWYQQTPGQGLQFLFEYFSETQRNKGNFPGRFSGRQFSNSRSEMNVSTLELGDSALYLCASSSQGNTEAFFGQGTRLTVV.

CDR3: CASSRQGGDTQYF. CDR3 bases: TGTGCCAGCAGCCGACAGGGTGGGGATACGCAGTATTTT. This rearrangement joins TRBV7-2 to TRBJ2-3; TRBD1 agrees at 7 bases. Germline trimming cut 5 bases from V and 6 bases from J; bases unmatched to any gene: 5. CDR3 length: 13 residues. Per germline, CDR1 SGHTA and CDR2 FQGNSA.

The chain combines TRBV6-5 with TRBJ1-6, with D uncertain. Germline V gene sequence: CDR1 MNHEY, CDR2 SVGAGI. The CDR3 totals 14 residues. V lost 7 bases and J 6 bases, leaving 13 bases between the germline ends. The chain's CDR3 is CASNRGNFNSPLHF. Written as DNA, the CDR3 is TGTGCCAGCAACCGCGGGAATTTTAATTCACCCCTCCACTTT.

In nucleotides, the CDR3 is TGTGCCAGCAGCCCCGCACGGACTGCAACGCAGTACTTC. This codes for CASSPARTATQYF. The V gene is TRBV7-6, the J gene TRBJ2-7; maybe TRBD2 (5 bases). This CDR3 is built from 13 residues. Per germline, CDR1 SGHVS and CDR2 FNYEAQ. The germline V and J ends were trimmed by 5 bases and 9 bases, with 17 bases remaining between them.

The chain joins TRBV11-2 to TRBJ1-1; perhaps TRBD1 as D (6 bases). The CDR3 totals 14 residues. Germline V gives CDR1 SGHAT, CDR2 FQNNGV. V was cut by 6 bases and J by 8 bases, with 19 bases left in between. CDR3 in amino acids: CASRGIQGDPEAFF. The CDR3 coding sequence is TGTGCCAGCAGGGGTATACAGGGTGATCCCGAAGCTTTCTTT.

V usage is TRBV29-1 and J usage is TRBJ2-1, with 11 bases aligning to TRBD1. From germline, CDR1 is SQVTM and CDR2 ANQGSEA. The CDR3 has 13 residues. Unmatched junction bases numbered 8, after V lost 5 bases and J lost 11 bases. This chain's CDR3 is CSVWTGGQEKQFF. As DNA, the CDR3 is TGCAGCGTTTGGACAGGGGGCCAGGAAAAGCAGTTCTTC.

V is TRBV6-6 and J is TRBJ2-7, with 8 positions matching TRBD1. CDR1 and CDR2 from the germline V gene are MNHNY and SVGAGI (reference sequence). V shed 1 base, J shed 2 bases, and the junction held 4 bases outside the gene matches. The CDR3 extends over 15 amino acids. The CDR3 sequence: CASSYWTGHPYEQYF. The CDR3 DNA reads as TGTGCCAGCAGTTACTGGACAGGGCACCCCTACGAGCAGTACTTC.

The chain uses TRBV4-1 and TRBJ1-1; 10 bases line up with TRBD1. V lost 2 bases, J lost 5 bases, and 5 bases stayed unmatched. The length of the CDR3 is 15 residues. Germline values: CDR1 MGHRA, CDR2 YSYEKL. The CDR3 DNA reads as TGCGCCAGCAGCCAACAGGGACAGGGGACGACTGAAGCTTTCTTT. This sequence encodes CASSQQGQGTTEAFF.

The V call is TRBV5-1, the J call TRBJ2-7; 11 nucleotides line up with TRBD2. With V trimmed by 3 bases and J by 3 bases, 2 bases remained unmatched. The CDR3 loop spans 14 amino acids. CDR1 is SGHRS, CDR2 YFSETQ, per germline. In nucleotides, the CDR3 is TGCGCCAGCAGCTCCGGACTAGCGGGCTACGAGCAGTACTTC. As protein: CASSSGLAGYEQYF.

V and J are TRBV28 and TRBJ1-2; D remains unclear. Trimming removed 7 bases from V and 8 bases from J, with 17 bases in between. The CDR3 totals 13 residues. The germline CDR1 and CDR2 sequences are MDHEN and SYDVKM. CDR3 in amino acids: CASIGGREEGYTF. The DNA for the CDR3 is TGTGCCAGCATTGGCGGTCGTGAGGAGGGCTACACCTTC.

V usage is TRBV11-2 and J usage is TRBJ2-4; D perhaps matches TRBD1 (5 bases). Looked up from germline, CDR1 is SGHAT and CDR2 is FQNNGV. The germline V and J ends were trimmed by 5 bases and 8 bases, with 16 bases remaining between them. The CDR3 contains 14 residues. The CDR3 here is CASSPDISGYIQYF. CDR3 DNA: TGTGCCAGCAGCCCGGACATTTCTGGGTACATTCAGTACTTC. Full variable domain (remainder filled in from reference TRBV11-2 and TRBJ2-4): EAGVAQSPRYKIIEKRQSVAFWCNPISGHATLYWYQQILGQGPKLLIQFQNNGVVDDSQLPKDRFSAERLKGVDSTLKIQPAKLEDSAVYLCASSPDISGYIQYFGAGTRLSVL.

The chain employs TRBV5-1 and TRBJ2-3; perhaps TRBD1 as D (5 bases). V dropped 3 bases and J dropped 0 bases, with 14 bases sitting between them. The germline V gene has CDR1 SGHRS and CDR2 YFSETQ. This CDR3 has 16 amino acids. The CDR3 DNA follows: TGCGCCAGCAGCTCGGGTGGGGCACCTAGCACAGATACGCAGTATTTT. Translating gives CASSSGGAPSTDTQYF. Based on the CDR3 plus reference TRBV5-1 and TRBJ2-3, the full variable domain is KAGVTQTPRYLIKTRGQQVTLSCSPISGHRSVSWYQQTPGQGLQFLFEYFSETQRNKGNFPGRFSGRQFSNSRSEMNVSTLELGDSALYLCASSSGGAPSTDTQYFGPGTRLTVL.

The chain employs TRBV2 and TRBJ1-1; tentatively, D is TRBD1 (5 bases). This CDR3 spans 13 amino acids. Trimming removed 3 bases from V and 1 base from J, with 6 bases in between. Germline CDR1 is SNHLY and CDR2 is FYNNEI. The CDR3 sequence is CASSDQGNTEAFF. The CDR3 DNA reads as TGTGCCAGCAGTGATCAGGGGAACACTGAAGCTTTCTTT.

The chain combines TRBV5-1 with TRBJ2-4; 8 positions match TRBD1. Trimming cost V 2 bases and J 9 bases; bases outside gene matches: 1. The CDR3 runs to 12 residues. Germline values: CDR1 SGHRS, CDR2 YFSETQ. CDR3 sequence (DNA): TGCGCCAGCAGCTTTGGACAGGGCATTCAGTACTTC. Translated: CASSFGQGIQYF.

The V gene is TRBV5-1, the J gene TRBJ1-2, with D perhaps matching TRBD1 (6 bases). The CDR3 runs 16 residues. V lost 1 base, J lost 8 bases, and 21 bases lay in between. From germline, CDR1 is SGHRS and CDR2 YFSETQ. Here the CDR3 DNA reads TGCGCCAGCAGCTTGTTATCGGTGGACAGCAGTAGAGGCTACACCTTC. This codes for CASSLLSVDSSRGYTF.

The chain uses TRBV13 and TRBJ2-2, with 8 bases lining up with TRBD1. The V segment lost 4 bases and the J segment 2 bases; nucleotides outside the gene matches: 3. Germline loops: CDR1 PRHDT, CDR2 FYEKMQ (reference sequence). This CDR3 is 15 amino acids long. The CDR3 DNA sequence: TGTGCCAGCAGCTCCGGGACAGGAAACACCGGGGAGCTGTTTTTT. This sequence encodes CASSSGTGNTGELFF.

The V gene is TRBV4-2, the J gene TRBJ2-5; D might be TRBD1 (6 bases). The CDR3 runs to 16 residues. V was trimmed by 0 bases and J by 4 bases, leaving 15 bases between them. CDR1 is LGHNA and CDR2 is YNFKEQ in the germline V gene. CDR3: CASSQDTGHFGETQYF. In DNA, the CDR3 is TGTGCCAGCAGCCAAGATACAGGGCACTTCGGAGAGACCCAGTACTTC.

The chain employs TRBV4-1 and TRBJ2-5; 11 nucleotides line up with TRBD2. The end of the DNA is better explained by TRBJ2-7, so the J call may be wrong. CDR3 length equals 17 residues. Germline V CDR1 and CDR2: MGHRA, YSYEKL. DNA of the CDR3: TGCGCCAGCAGCCAAGAAGTCGAGACTAGCGGGACATACGAGCAGTACTTC. Residues: CASSQEVETSGTYEQYF.

The genes are TRBV7-9 and TRBJ2-1, with D possibly being TRBD2 (5 bases). Germline CDR1 SEHNR, CDR2 FQNEAQ (reference sequence). The CDR3 contains 15 residues. V was shortened by 1 base and J by 3 bases, with 10 bases between the two germline ends. The CDR3 bases are TGTGCCAGCAGCTTAGTTGCGGGTCTCTACAATGAGCAGTTCTTC. Translating gives CASSLVAGLYNEQFF.

The J gene is TRBJ1-2, the V gene TRBV6-5; D not resolved. The V and J ends lost 0 bases and 4 bases respectively, with 9 bases between them. Germline V gives CDR1 MNHEY, CDR2 SVGAGI. This CDR3 is 14 amino acids long. CDR3 loop: CASSYSKQSYGYTF. The CDR3 DNA sequence: TGTGCCAGCAGTTACTCGAAACAGTCCTATGGCTACACCTTC.